This note documents a single T cell receptor beta chain sequence. This sample was taken from a study of blood T cell repertoires in COVID-19. Study as a whole: Acute and convalescent COVID-19 samples came from the United States, Italy and Spain. In each case, the material was cDNA or gDNA derived from T cells, B-cell-depleted T cells, or PBMCs.

In the original workflow: For nucleated cells, counts were estimated from reference gene primer amplification. The table came from immunoSEQ multiplex PCR; TCRdb's copy has only in-frame clones and leaves some out. That table furnishes V, J and clone size, whereas the DNA furnished D and trimming. Of approximately 90,000 clones in the sample, 75% to 90% are singletons; the top ten hold roughly 6.5%. This CDR3 spans 15 amino acids. The germline CDR1 and CDR2 sequences are DFQATT and SNEGSKA (reference sequence). Unmatched junction bases numbered 6, after V lost 3 bases and J lost 5 bases. The rearrangement links TRBV20-1 to TRBJ2-5, with 13 bases fitting TRBD2. The sequence was obtained from a man aged 60-69 years with acute or convalescent COVID-19. The sequenced sample consisted of peripheral blood. The CDR3 DNA sequence: TGCAGTGCTAGTGCTACTAGCGGGGGGGCCGAGACCCAGTACTTC. Translating it yields CSASATSGGAETQYF.